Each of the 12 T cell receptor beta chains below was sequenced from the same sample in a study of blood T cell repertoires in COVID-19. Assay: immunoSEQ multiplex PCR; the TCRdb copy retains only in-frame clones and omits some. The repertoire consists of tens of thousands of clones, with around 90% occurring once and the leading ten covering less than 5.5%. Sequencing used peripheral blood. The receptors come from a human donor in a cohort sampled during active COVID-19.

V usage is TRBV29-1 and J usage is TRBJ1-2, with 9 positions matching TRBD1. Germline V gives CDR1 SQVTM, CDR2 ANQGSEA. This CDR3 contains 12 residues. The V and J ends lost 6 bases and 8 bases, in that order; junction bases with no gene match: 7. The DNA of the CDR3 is TGCAGCGTGGGGGGGACAGGGAAGGGCTACACCTTC. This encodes CSVGGTGKGYTF. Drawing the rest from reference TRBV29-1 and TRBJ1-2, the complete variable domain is SAVISQKPSRDICQRGTSLTIQCQVDSQVTMMFWYRQQPGQSLTLIATANQGSEATYESGFVIDKFPISRPNLTFSTLTVSNMSPEDSSIYLCSVGGTGKGYTFGSGTRLTVV.

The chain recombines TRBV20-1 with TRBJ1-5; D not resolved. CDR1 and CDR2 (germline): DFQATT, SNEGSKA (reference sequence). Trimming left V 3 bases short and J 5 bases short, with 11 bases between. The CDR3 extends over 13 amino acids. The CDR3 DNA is TGCAGTGCTAGTATCGGTCCATATCAGCCCCAGCATTTT. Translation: CSASIGPYQPQHF.

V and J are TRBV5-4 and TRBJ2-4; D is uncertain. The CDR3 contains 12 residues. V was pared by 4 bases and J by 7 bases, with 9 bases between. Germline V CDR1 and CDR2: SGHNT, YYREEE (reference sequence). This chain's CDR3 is CASSTNGNIQYF. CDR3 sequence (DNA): TGTGCCAGCAGCACTAATGGGAACATTCAGTACTTC. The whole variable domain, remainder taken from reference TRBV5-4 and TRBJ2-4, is ETGVTQSPTHLIKTRGQQVTLRCSSQSGHNTVSWYQQALGQGPQFIFQYYREEENGRGNFPPRFSGLQFPNYSSELNVNALELDDSALYLCASSTNGNIQYFGAGTRLSVL.

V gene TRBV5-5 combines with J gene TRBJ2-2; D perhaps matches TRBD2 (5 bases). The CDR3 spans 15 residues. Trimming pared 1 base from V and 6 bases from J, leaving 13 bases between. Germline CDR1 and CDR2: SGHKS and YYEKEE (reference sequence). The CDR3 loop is CASSLTESRAGELFF. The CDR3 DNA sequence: TGTGCCAGCAGCTTGACAGAGTCGAGGGCCGGGGAGCTGTTTTTT.

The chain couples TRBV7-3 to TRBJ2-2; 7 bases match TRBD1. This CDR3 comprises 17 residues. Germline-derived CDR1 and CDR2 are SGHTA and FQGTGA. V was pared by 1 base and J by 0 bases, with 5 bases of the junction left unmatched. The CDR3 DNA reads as TGTGCCAGCAGCTTAAGTGGCCAGGGGGCGAACACCGGGGAGCTGTTTTTT. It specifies CASSLSGQGANTGELFF.

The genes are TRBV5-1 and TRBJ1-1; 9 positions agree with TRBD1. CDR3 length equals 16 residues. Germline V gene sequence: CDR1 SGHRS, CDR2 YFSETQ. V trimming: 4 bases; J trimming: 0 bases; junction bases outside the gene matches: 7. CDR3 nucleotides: TGCGCCAGCAGCCGGAACAGGGGGCCAATGAACACTGAAGCTTTCTTT. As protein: CASSRNRGPMNTEAFF.

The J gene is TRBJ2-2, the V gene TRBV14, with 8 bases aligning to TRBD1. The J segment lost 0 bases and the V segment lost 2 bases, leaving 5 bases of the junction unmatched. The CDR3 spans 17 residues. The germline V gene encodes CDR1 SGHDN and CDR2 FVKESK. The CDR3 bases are TGTGCCAGCAGCCAAATGTGGACAGGGACGAACACCGGGGAGCTGTTTTTT. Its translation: CASSQMWTGTNTGELFF.

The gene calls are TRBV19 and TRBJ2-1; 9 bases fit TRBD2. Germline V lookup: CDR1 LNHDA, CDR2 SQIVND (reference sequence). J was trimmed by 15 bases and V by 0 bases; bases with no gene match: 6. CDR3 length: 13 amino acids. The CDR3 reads CASSIDSGRGLFF. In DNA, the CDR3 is TGTGCCAGTAGTATAGATAGCGGGAGAGGTCTGTTCTTC.

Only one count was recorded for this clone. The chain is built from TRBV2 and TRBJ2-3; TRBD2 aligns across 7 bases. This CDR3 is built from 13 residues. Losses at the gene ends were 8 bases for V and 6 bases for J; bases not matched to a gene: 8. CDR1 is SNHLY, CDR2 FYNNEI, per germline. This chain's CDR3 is CASSGGSADTQYF. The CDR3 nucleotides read TGTGCCAGCTCGGGCGGGAGTGCGGATACGCAGTATTTT.

Here the CDR3 reads CASRRTGDYEQYF. The CDR3, as DNA: TGTGCCAGTAGACGGACAGGAGACTACGAGCAGTACTTC. The chain carries TRBV19 and TRBJ2-7; 7 bases match TRBD1. Trimming removed 6 bases from V and 3 bases from J; junction bases left unmatched: 5. CDR3 length equals 13 residues. Germline CDR1 and CDR2: LNHDA and SQIVND (reference sequence).

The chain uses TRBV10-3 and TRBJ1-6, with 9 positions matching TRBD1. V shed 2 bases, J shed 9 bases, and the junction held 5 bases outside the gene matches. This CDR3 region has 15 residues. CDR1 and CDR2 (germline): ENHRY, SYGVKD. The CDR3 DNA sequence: TGTGCCATCAGTGAGGAGGGACAGGGAGGTTCACCCCTCCACTTT. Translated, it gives CAISEEGQGGSPLHF.

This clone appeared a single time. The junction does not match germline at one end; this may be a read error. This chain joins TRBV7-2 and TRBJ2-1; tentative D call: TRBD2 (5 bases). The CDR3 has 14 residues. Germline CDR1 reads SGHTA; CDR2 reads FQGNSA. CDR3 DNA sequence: TGTGCCAGCAGCCTAGCATTGGAGTACAATGAGCAGTTCTTC. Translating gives CASSLALEYNEQFF.